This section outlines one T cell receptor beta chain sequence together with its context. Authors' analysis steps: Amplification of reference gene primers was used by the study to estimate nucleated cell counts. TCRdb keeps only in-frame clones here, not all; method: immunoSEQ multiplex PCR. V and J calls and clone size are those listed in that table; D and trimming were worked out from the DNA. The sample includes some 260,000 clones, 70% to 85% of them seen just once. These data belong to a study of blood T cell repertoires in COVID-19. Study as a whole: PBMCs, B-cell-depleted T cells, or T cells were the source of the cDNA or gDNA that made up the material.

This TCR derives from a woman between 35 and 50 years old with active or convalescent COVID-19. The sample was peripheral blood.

Written as DNA, the CDR3 is TGCGCCAGCAGCTTCACCAGAAACACTGAAGCTTTCTTT. Its protein is CASSFTRNTEAFF. The chain carries TRBV5-1 and TRBJ1-1; D remains ambiguous. V lost 2 bases to trimming and J lost 2 bases, with 7 bases between them. Per the germline V gene, CDR1 is SGHRS and CDR2 is YFSETQ. The CDR3 sequence is 13 residues long. Drawing the rest from reference TRBV5-1 and TRBJ1-1, the complete variable domain is KAGVTQTPRYLIKTRGQQVTLSCSPISGHRSVSWYQQTPGQGLQFLFEYFSETQRNKGNFPGRFSGRQFSNSRSEMNVSTLELGDSALYLCASSFTRNTEAFFGQGTRLTVV.